This TCR beta chain was observed in a study of T cell responses to AZD1222 COVID-19 vaccine. The assay was immunoSEQ multiplex PCR, and TCRdb's table has in-frame clones only and misses some. The sample shows 250,000 to 300,000 clones, almost 95% of them seen only once. Whole-study findings and limits: Donors were mostly white British, more females; clonal diversity possibly underestimated.

The germline V gene encodes CDR1 LGHDT and CDR2 YNNKEL (reference sequence). The CDR3 has 17 residues. The V gene end was trimmed by 1 base and the J gene end by 6 bases; junction bases not matched to a gene: 9. In its sample, this clone was seen once. Its antigen is currently unknown. The sample here was peripheral blood, taken 28 days after the second AZD1222 dose. V gene TRBV3-1 (or the pseudogene TRBV3-2) combines with J gene TRBJ2-1; TRBD2 aligns across 10 bases. The source of this sequence is an adult who received the AZD1222 COVID-19 vaccine. The CDR3 loop is CASSQASLLAGGNEQFF. The DNA of the CDR3 is TGTGCCAGCAGCCAAGCCTCGCTGTTAGCGGGAGGCAATGAGCAGTTCTTC.